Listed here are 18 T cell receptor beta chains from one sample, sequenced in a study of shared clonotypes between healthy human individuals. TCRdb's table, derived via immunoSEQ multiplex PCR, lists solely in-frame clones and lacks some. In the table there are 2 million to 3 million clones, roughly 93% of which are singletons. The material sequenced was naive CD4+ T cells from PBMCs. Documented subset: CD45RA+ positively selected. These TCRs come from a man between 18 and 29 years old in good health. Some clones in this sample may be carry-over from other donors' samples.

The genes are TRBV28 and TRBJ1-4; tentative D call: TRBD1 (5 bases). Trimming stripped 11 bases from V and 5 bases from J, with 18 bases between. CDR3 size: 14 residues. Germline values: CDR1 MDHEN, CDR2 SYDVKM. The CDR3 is CAARAGPRNEKLFF. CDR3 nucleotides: TGTGCCGCTCGGGCGGGACCCCGGAATGAAAAACTGTTTTTT.

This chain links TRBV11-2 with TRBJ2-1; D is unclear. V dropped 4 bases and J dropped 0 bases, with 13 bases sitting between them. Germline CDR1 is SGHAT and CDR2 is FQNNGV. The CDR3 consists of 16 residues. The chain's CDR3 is CASSSTRLSSYNEQFF. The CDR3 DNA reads TGTGCCAGCAGCTCAACTCGTCTTTCCTCCTACAATGAGCAGTTCTTC.

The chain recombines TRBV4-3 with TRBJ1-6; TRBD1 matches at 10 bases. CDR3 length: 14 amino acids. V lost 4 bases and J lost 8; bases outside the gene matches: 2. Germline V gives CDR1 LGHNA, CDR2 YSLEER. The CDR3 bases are TGCGCCAGCAGCCCCGGGACAGGGGATTCACCCCTCCACTTT. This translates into CASSPGTGDSPLHF.

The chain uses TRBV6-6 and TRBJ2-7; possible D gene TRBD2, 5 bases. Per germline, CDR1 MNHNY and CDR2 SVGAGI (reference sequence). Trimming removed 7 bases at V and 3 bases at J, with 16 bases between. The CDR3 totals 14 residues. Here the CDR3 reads CASTPSGSNYEQYF. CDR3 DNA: TGTGCCAGCACTCCAAGCGGCTCGAACTACGAGCAGTACTTC.

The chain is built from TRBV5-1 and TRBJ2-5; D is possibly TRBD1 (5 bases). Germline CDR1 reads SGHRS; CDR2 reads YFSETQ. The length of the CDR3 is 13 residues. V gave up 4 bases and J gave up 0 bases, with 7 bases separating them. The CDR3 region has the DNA TGCGCCAGCAGCGAACAGGACCAAGAGACCCAGTACTTC. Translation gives CASSEQDQETQYF.

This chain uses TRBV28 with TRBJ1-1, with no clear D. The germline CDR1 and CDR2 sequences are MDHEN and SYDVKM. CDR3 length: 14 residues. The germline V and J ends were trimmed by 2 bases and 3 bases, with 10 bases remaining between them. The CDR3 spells CASSLGGVHTEAFF. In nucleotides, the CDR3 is TGTGCCAGCAGTTTAGGCGGAGTTCACACTGAAGCTTTCTTT.

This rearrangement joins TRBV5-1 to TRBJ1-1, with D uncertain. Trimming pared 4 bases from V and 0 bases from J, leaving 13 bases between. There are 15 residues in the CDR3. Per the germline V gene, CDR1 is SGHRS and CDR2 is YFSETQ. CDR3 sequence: CASSGYGRVNTEAFF. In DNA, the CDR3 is TGCGCCAGCAGCGGATACGGACGGGTGAACACTGAAGCTTTCTTT. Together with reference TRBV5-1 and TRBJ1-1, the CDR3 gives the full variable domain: KAGVTQTPRYLIKTRGQQVTLSCSPISGHRSVSWYQQTPGQGLQFLFEYFSETQRNKGNFPGRFSGRQFSNSRSEMNVSTLELGDSALYLCASSGYGRVNTEAFFGQGTRLTVV.

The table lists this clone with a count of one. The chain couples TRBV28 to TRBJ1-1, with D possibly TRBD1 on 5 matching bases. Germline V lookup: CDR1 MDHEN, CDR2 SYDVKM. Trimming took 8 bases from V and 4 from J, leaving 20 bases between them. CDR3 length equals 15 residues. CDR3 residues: CASFTAGAGGTEAFF. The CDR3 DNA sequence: TGTGCCAGCTTCACCGCCGGGGCTGGGGGCACTGAAGCTTTCTTT.

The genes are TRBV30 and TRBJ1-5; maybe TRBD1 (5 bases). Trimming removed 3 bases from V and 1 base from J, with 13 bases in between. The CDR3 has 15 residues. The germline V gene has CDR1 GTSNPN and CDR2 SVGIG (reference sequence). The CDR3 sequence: CAWRGHGGSNQPQHF. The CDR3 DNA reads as TGTGCCTGGAGGGGCCACGGGGGAAGCAATCAGCCCCAGCATTTT.

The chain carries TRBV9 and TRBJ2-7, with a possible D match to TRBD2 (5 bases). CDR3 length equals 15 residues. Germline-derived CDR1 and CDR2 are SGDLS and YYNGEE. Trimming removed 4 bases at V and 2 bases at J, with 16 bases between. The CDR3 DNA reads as TGTGCCAGCAGCCCCAGTGGGCGGGTCCCCTACGAGCAGTACTTC. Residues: CASSPSGRVPYEQYF.

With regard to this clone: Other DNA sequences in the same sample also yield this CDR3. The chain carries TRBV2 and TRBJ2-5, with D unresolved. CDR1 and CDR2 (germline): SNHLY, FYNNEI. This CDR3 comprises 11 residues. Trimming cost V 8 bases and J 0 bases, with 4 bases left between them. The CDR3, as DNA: TGTGCCAGCTCGTACCAAGAGACCCAGTACTTC. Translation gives CASSYQETQYF.

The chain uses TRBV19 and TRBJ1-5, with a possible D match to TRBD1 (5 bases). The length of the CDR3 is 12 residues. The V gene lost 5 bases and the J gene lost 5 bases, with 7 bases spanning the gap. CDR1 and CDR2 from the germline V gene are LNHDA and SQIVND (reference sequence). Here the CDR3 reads CASSGGDQPQHF. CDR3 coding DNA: TGTGCCAGTAGTGGGGGTGATCAGCCCCAGCATTTT.

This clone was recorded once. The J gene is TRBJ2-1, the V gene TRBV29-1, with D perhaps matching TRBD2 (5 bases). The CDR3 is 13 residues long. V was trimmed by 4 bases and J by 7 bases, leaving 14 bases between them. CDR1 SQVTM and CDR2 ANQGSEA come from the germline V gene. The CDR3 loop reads CSVVRTADNEQFF. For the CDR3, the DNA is TGCAGCGTTGTCAGGACTGCGGATAATGAGCAGTTCTTC.

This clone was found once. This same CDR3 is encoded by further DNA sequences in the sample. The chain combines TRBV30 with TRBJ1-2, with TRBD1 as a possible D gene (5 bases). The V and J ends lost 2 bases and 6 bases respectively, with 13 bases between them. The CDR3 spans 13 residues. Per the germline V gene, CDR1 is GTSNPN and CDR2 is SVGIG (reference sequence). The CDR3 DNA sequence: TGTGCCTGGAGTCAGGGAGAGGTACATGGCTACACCTTC. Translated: CAWSQGEVHGYTF.

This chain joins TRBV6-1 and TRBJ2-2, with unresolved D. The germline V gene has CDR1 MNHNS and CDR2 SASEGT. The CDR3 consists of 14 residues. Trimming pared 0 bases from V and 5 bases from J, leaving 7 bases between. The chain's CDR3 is CASSEAIMTGELFF. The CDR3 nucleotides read TGTGCCAGCAGTGAAGCGATAATGACCGGGGAGCTGTTTTTT.

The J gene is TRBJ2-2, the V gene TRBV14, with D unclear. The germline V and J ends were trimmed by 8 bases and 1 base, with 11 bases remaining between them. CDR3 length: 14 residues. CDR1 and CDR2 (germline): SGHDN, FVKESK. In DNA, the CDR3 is TGTGCCAGCGGTTGGGCGGAGAACACCGGGGAGCTGTTTTTT. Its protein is CASGWAENTGELFF.

This CDR3 is CASTSGGGKYGYTF. CDR3 sequence (DNA): TGTGCCAGCACCTCGGGGGGGGGAAAGTATGGCTACACCTTC. This chain links TRBV28 with TRBJ1-2; maybe TRBD1 (5 bases). Germline V gene lookup returns CDR1 MDHEN and CDR2 SYDVKM. The ends were cut back, 7 bases at V and 5 bases at J, with 17 bases in the middle. CDR3 length: 14 amino acids.

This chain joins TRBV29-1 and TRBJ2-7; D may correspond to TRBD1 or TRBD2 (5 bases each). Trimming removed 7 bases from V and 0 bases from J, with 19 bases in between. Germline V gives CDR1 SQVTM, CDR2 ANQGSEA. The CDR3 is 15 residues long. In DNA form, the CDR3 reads TGCAGCGCCCACATCCGGGACGGTTACTCCTACGAGCAGTACTTC. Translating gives CSAHIRDGYSYEQYF.